This T cell receptor (beta chain) was recovered during a study of blood T cells in healthy people across ages. For the study at large: Per two T cells, about one barcoded beta molecule was captured through template switching. The study, taken as a whole, reports: Naive T cell percentage and TCR beta diversity correlated strongly.

This CDR3 spans 11 amino acids. Looked up from germline, CDR1 is DFQATT and CDR2 is SNEGSKA (reference sequence). A sample-barcoded 5' primer and a J-beta primer mix were used in a second PCR of roughly 6 to 11 cycles. TCRdb recomputed calls from the 5' RACE reads with MiXCR, one row per CDR3 protein. The data show 1.8 million or so distinct CDR3 sequences, around 40% seen once. Turning to this clonotype: What it binds is unknown.

The authors drew around 9.4 milliliters of peripheral blood from each donor. This TCR was sampled from a human donor in good health. The chain carries TRBV20-1 and TRBJ2-1; D remains ambiguous. The sample was blood. The CDR3 here is CSPLLANEQFF. The CDR3 bases are TGCAGCCCCCTCCTCGCGAATGAGCAGTTCTTC.